The 27 T cell receptor beta chains below all came from one sample that was sequenced in a study of cytomegalovirus exposure and HLA in healthy donors. PCR used 60 Vbeta primers and 13 Jbeta primers. Only in-frame clones appear in the TCRdb table, and some are missing; sequencing was by immunoSEQ multiplex PCR. The sample records approximately 170,000 clones, over 65% being singletons. Source material: PBMCs. Every receptor here comes from a female donor in good health and CMV-seronegative.

The V gene is TRBV9, the J gene TRBJ1-2; 9 bases fit TRBD1. In germline, CDR1 is SGDLS, CDR2 YYNGEE. This CDR3 contains 16 residues. With 5 bases clipped from V and 5 bases from J, the junction kept 13 bases outside the gene matches. Here the CDR3 reads CASSQLPGQGGYGYTF. The CDR3 nucleotides read TGTGCCAGCAGTCAACTTCCGGGACAGGGTGGTTATGGCTACACCTTC.

V gene TRBV4-3 combines with J gene TRBJ1-1; weak D call: TRBD1 (6 bases). CDR1 and CDR2 (germline): LGHNA, YSLEER. V was pared by 4 bases and J by 2 bases, with 11 bases between. The CDR3 is made up of 14 amino acids. DNA of the CDR3: TGCGCCAGCAGCCTTGGACAGTTCAACACTGAAGCTTTCTTT. This translates into CASSLGQFNTEAFF.

The CDR3 protein is CASSPQPVAYNEQFF. The CDR3 DNA reads TGCGCCAGCAGCCCACAGCCCGTAGCCTACAATGAGCAGTTCTTC. The chain links TRBV5-1 to TRBJ2-1; D is ambiguous. V lost 4 bases and J lost 2, with 13 bases in between. The CDR3 loop spans 15 amino acids. The V gene's germline CDR1 is SGHRS and CDR2 YFSETQ.

The chain combines TRBV6-5 with TRBJ2-7, with D possibly matching TRBD1 (5 bases). Looked up from germline, CDR1 is MNHEY and CDR2 is SVGAGI. V lost 6 bases and J lost 4, with 16 bases in between. This CDR3 is built from 14 residues. Written as DNA, the CDR3 is TGTGCCAGCAGGCCGCAGGGTGTAGGTTACGAGCAGTACTTC. Protein product: CASRPQGVGYEQYF.

The rearrangement uses TRBV5-6 and TRBJ1-6, with a tentative D call TRBD1 (6 bases). The germline V gene has CDR1 SGHDT and CDR2 YYEEEE. V lost 4 bases, J lost 0 bases, and 20 bases lay in between. CDR3 length: 19 residues. CDR3 protein: CASSLGGGPVFSYNSPLHF. The DNA of the CDR3 is TGTGCCAGCAGCCTCGGCGGGGGGCCCGTTTTCTCCTATAATTCACCCCTCCACTTT.

As to this clone: A junction end diverges from the germline sequence, so it may reflect a read error. The CDR3 DNA follows: TGTGCCAGCAGCAGGACAGGGGGCGACGAGAACAGTCAGTACTTC. This sequence encodes CASSRTGGDENSQYF. V usage is TRBV5-4 and J usage is TRBJ2-4, with 11 bases matching TRBD1. This CDR3 has 15 amino acids. CDR1 and CDR2 from the germline V gene are SGHNT and YYREEE (reference sequence).

The chain joins TRBV15 to TRBJ2-1; the D gene is possibly TRBD2 (7 bases). Germline V gives CDR1 LNHNV, CDR2 YYDKDF (reference sequence). V was cut by 3 bases and J by 6 bases, with 15 bases left in between. The CDR3 is 15 residues long. The CDR3, as DNA: TGTGCCACCAGCAGGTCCCTCGGGGGGCTCAATGAGCAGTTCTTC. Its protein is CATSRSLGGLNEQFF.

The V call is TRBV5-6, the J call TRBJ1-4; no clear D. Trimming took off 0 bases at V and 3 bases at J, with 9 bases between the two ends. CDR1 and CDR2 from the germline V gene are SGHDT and YYEEEE. This CDR3 has 15 amino acids. CDR3 nucleotide sequence: TGTGCCAGCAGCTTGGGGGCCCCTCCTAATGAAAAACTGTTTTTT. It translates to CASSLGAPPNEKLFF.

The chain carries TRBV5-1 and TRBJ2-3; 12 bases line up with TRBD2. V was pared by 0 bases and J by 4 bases, with 15 bases of the junction left unmatched. The length of the CDR3 is 20 residues. CDR1 is SGHRS, CDR2 YFSETQ, per germline. The chain's CDR3 is CASSLGRVLRTSGGPDTQYF. The DNA of the CDR3 is TGCGCCAGCAGCTTGGGACGGGTGCTGCGAACTAGCGGGGGGCCAGATACGCAGTATTTT.

The gene calls are TRBV6-4 and TRBJ2-5; 9 positions match TRBD2. In germline, CDR1 is MRHNA, CDR2 SNTAGT. Germline trimming cut 5 bases from V and 4 bases from J; bases unmatched to any gene: 8. The CDR3 contains 15 residues. The CDR3, as DNA: TGTGCCAGCAGTACGGGACTAGCCCCGAGAGAGACCCAGTACTTC. It encodes CASSTGLAPRETQYF.

This sequence joins TRBV7-3 and TRBJ2-2, with TRBD2 as a possible D gene (5 bases). Trimming left V 5 bases short and J 2 bases short, with 9 bases between. The germline V gene encodes CDR1 SGHTA and CDR2 FQGTGA. The CDR3 has 14 residues. The CDR3: CASSPGSNTGELFF. In DNA, the CDR3 is TGTGCCAGCAGCCCGGGGAGCAACACCGGGGAGCTGTTTTTT.

The chain carries TRBV6-1 and TRBJ2-2; maybe TRBD1 (6 bases). From germline, CDR1 is MNHNS and CDR2 SASEGT. Trimming took 11 bases from V and 3 from J, leaving 16 bases between them. This CDR3 is built from 14 residues. In DNA, the CDR3 is TGTGCCTGCCACAGGGATCGAGACACCGGGGAGCTGTTTTTT. Its protein product is CACHRDRDTGELFF.

This chain connects TRBV9 to TRBJ2-5; TRBD2 matches 9 bases. Germline V gene lookup returns CDR1 SGDLS and CDR2 YYNGEE. J gave up 11 bases and V 4 bases, and 15 bases lay outside the gene matches. This CDR3 has 15 amino acids. Written as DNA, the CDR3 is TGTGCCAGCAGCTCCCGTGCGGGAGGGCCGGGTGAGCAGTACTTC. It yields the protein CASSSRAGGPGEQYF.

In this sample, this clone turned up a few times. The rearrangement joins TRBV28 to TRBJ2-1; D not resolved. The CDR3 extends over 10 amino acids. Germline lookup yields CDR1 MDHEN and CDR2 SYDVKM. V was pared by 10 bases and J by 4 bases, with 5 bases between. The CDR3 DNA reads TGTGCCACCTTATACAATGAGCAGTTCTTC. Amino acids: CATLYNEQFF.

The rearrangement uses TRBV7-2 and TRBJ1-3, with TRBD1 matching 8 bases. Germline assignment: CDR1 SGHTA and CDR2 FQGNSA. This CDR3 comprises 16 residues. The V and J ends lost 5 bases and 4 bases, in that order; junction bases with no gene match: 10. The CDR3 DNA reads TGTGCCAGCAGCCCTACTAGGACAGGGTCAGGAAACACCATATATTTT. Translated, it gives CASSPTRTGSGNTIYF.

The chain uses TRBV27 and TRBJ1-2; the D gene is possibly TRBD1 (5 bases). V gave up 4 bases and J gave up 3 bases, with 18 bases separating them. Germline loops: CDR1 MNHEY, CDR2 SMNVEV (reference sequence). The CDR3 runs to 16 residues. DNA for the CDR3: TGTGCCAGCAGTTACGTAGTCCGGGAGGGGTACTATGGCTACACCTTC. Amino acids: CASSYVVREGYYGYTF.

This clone was seen once. The chain is built from TRBV28 and TRBJ1-1, with D maybe TRBD1 (5 bases). Deletions cut 11 bases from V and 0 bases from J, with 13 bases between. Germline assignment: CDR1 MDHEN and CDR2 SYDVKM. The CDR3 has 13 amino acids. CDR3 region: CALKGLMNTEAFF. For the CDR3, the DNA is TGTGCCCTCAAGGGGCTCATGAACACTGAAGCTTTCTTT.

The chain is built from TRBV5-1 and TRBJ2-7; tentative D call: TRBD1 (5 bases). The germline gives CDR1 SGHRS, CDR2 YFSETQ. The CDR3 is 17 amino acids. The V and J ends lost 2 bases and 0 bases respectively, with 18 bases between them. The CDR3 bases are TGCGCCAGCAGCTTCAGGGAACAGACCATTAGCTCCTACGAGCAGTACTTC. Protein sequence: CASSFREQTISSYEQYF.

The rearrangement uses TRBV18 and TRBJ1-2; possibly TRBD1 for D (5 bases). This CDR3 is built from 14 residues. In germline, CDR1 is KGHSH, CDR2 LQKENI. Deletions cut 4 bases from V and 10 bases from J, with 19 bases between. CDR3 in amino acids: CASSRRDGRGDYTF. CDR3 sequence (DNA): TGTGCCAGCTCACGCCGGGACGGGAGGGGTGACTACACCTTC.

The V gene is TRBV7-5, the J gene TRBJ2-7; the table's D call, TRBD2, was not checked against the DNA. TRBV7-5 is a listed pseudogene. This CDR3 is 15 amino acids long. This chain's CDR3 is CARSGWRARTYEQYF. The CDR3 DNA follows: TGTGCCAGAAGCGGGTGGAGGGCTCGGACCTACGAGCAGTACTTC.

This clone was picked up one time. The gene calls are TRBV7-6 and TRBJ1-5; no clear D gene. Per the germline V gene, CDR1 is SGHVS and CDR2 is FNYEAQ. The length of the CDR3 is 13 residues. V was pared by 1 base and J by 6 bases, with 7 bases between. The CDR3 region has the DNA TGTGCCAGCAGCTTAGATCAGGTTCAGCCCCAGCATTTT. This encodes CASSLDQVQPQHF.

The chain has TRBV11-3 and TRBJ2-3, with D tentatively TRBD2 (6 bases). Trimming shortened V by 2 bases and J by 0 bases, and 9 bases separated the two germline ends. The CDR3 is 15 amino acids. The germline V gene encodes CDR1 SGHNT and CDR2 YENEEA. CDR3: CASSLTAGSTDTQYF. In DNA, the CDR3 is TGTGCCAGCAGCTTAACGGCGGGGAGCACAGATACGCAGTATTTT.

This chain uses TRBV7-3 with TRBJ1-1; D uncertain. This CDR3 contains 13 residues. Germline values: CDR1 SGHTA, CDR2 FQGTGA. Trimming took 2 bases from V and 6 from J, leaving 10 bases between them. CDR3 sequence: CASSLLVGAEAFF. The CDR3 nucleotides read TGTGCCAGCAGCTTACTTGTCGGAGCTGAAGCTTTCTTT.

J is TRBJ1-2 and V is TRBV18; D is uncertain. The germline gives CDR1 KGHSH, CDR2 LQKENI. The V end lost 3 bases, the J end lost 2 bases, and 10 bases lay between the germline ends. This CDR3 spans 14 amino acids. CDR3 loop: CASSPDGLNYGYTF. The CDR3 DNA reads as TGTGCCAGCTCACCCGACGGACTAAACTATGGCTACACCTTC. The full variable domain, completed using reference TRBV18 and TRBJ1-2, is NAGVMQNPRHLVRRRGQEARLRCSPMKGHSHVYWYRQLPEEGLKFMVYLQKENIIDESGMPKERFSAEFPKEGPSILRIQQVVRGDSAAYFCASSPDGLNYGYTFGSGTRLTVV.

CDR3 bases: TGTGCCAGCAGCCGCCTGGGAGTAGCGGGAGCTGAGCAGTTCTTC. It encodes CASSRLGVAGAEQFF. The rearrangement links TRBV7-2 to TRBJ2-1; 9 nucleotides match TRBD2. Germline values: CDR1 SGHTA, CDR2 FQGNSA. The trim removed 5 bases at V and 9 bases at J, leaving 11 bases unmatched. The CDR3 sequence is 15 residues long.

Comment on this clone: A read error may account for a junction end that differs from germline. The chain carries TRBV7-2 and TRBJ2-6, with D possibly being TRBD1 (5 bases). The CDR3 contains 14 residues. Looked up from germline, CDR1 is SGHTA and CDR2 is FQGNSA. CDR3 coding DNA: TGTGCCATCCTAAAGTCTTCTGGGGCCAACGGCCTGACTTTC. Its protein product is CAILKSSGANGLTF.

This chain uses TRBV5-4 with TRBJ2-1, with 9 bases lining up with TRBD1. The CDR3 is 14 residues long. In germline, CDR1 is SGHNT, CDR2 YYREEE (reference sequence). The junction had 6 bases not matched to a gene; V was cut back by 4 bases and J by 7 bases. CDR3 coding DNA: TGTGCCAGCAGCCCCGGGACAGGGAGGAATGAGCAGTTCTTC. This codes for CASSPGTGRNEQFF.